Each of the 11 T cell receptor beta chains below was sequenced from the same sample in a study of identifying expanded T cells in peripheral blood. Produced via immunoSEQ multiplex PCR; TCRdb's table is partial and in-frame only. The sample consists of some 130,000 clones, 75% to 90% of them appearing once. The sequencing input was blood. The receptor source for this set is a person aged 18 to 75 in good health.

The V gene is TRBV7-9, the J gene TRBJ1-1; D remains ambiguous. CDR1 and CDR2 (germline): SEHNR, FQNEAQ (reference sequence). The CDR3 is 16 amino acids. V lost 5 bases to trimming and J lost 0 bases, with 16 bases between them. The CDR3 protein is CASSTRTQGMNTEAFF. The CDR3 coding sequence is TGTGCCAGCAGCACCCGAACCCAAGGGATGAACACTGAAGCTTTCTTT.

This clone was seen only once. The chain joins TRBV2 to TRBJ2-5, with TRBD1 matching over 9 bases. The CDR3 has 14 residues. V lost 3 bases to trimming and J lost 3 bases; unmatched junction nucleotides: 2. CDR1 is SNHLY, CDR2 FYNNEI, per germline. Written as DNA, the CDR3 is TGTGCCAGCAGTGATAGGACAGGGGAAGAGACCCAGTACTTC. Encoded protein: CASSDRTGEETQYF.

The CDR3 nucleotides read TGTGCCAGCAGTTACTCGGACATTAGCAATCAGCCCCAGCATTTT. Its protein is CASSYSDISNQPQHF. V and J are TRBV6-5 and TRBJ1-5; possibly TRBD1 for D (5 bases). The CDR3 is 15 amino acids. V was trimmed by 0 bases and J by 0 bases, leaving 6 bases between them. Germline assignment: CDR1 MNHEY and CDR2 SVGAGI.

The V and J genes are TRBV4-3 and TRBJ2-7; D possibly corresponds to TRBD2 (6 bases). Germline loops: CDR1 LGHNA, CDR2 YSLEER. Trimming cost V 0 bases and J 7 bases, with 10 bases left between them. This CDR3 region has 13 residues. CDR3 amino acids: CASSQDLGGEQYF. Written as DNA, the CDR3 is TGCGCCAGCAGCCAAGATCTCGGGGGTGAGCAGTACTTC.

The DNA of the CDR3 is TGTGCCAGCAGCTTCGTTCAGGGTATTTCTGGGGCCAACGTCCTGACTTTC. Protein: CASSFVQGISGANVLTF. The rearrangement links TRBV7-6 to TRBJ2-6, with D possibly being TRBD1 (5 bases). CDR3 size: 17 residues. Per germline, CDR1 SGHVS and CDR2 FNYEAQ. V dropped 3 bases and J dropped 1 base, with 13 bases sitting between them.

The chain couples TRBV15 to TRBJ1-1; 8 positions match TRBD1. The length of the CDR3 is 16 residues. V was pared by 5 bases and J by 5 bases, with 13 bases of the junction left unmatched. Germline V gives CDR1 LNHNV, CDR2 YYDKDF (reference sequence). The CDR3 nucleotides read TGTGCCACCAGCGGAGGAATTGACAGGGGAGGAACTGAAGCTTTCTTT. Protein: CATSGGIDRGGTEAFF.

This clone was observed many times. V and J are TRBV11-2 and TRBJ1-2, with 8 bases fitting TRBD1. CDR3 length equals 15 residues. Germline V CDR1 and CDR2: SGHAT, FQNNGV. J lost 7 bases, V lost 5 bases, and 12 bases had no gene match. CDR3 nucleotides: TGTGCCAGCAGCGGGACCAGGGGGCGCGTGTTTGGCTACACCTTC. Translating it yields CASSGTRGRVFGYTF.

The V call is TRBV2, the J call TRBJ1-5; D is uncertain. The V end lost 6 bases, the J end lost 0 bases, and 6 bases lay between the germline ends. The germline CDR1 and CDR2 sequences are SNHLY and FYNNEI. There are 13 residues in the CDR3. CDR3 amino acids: CASRIYSNQPQHF. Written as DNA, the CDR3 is TGTGCCAGCAGAATATATAGCAATCAGCCCCAGCATTTT. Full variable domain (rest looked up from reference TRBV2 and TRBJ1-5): EPEVTQTPSHQVTQMGQEVILRCVPISNHLYFYWYRQILGQKVEFLVSFYNNEISEKSEIFDDQFSVERPDGSNFTLKIRSTKLEDSAMYFCASRIYSNQPQHFGDGTRLSIL.

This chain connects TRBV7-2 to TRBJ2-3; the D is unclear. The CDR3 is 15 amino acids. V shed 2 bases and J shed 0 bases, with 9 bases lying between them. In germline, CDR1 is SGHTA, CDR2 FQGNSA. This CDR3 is CASSLTDHSTDTQYF. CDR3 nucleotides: TGTGCCAGCAGCTTAACAGACCATAGCACAGATACGCAGTATTTT.

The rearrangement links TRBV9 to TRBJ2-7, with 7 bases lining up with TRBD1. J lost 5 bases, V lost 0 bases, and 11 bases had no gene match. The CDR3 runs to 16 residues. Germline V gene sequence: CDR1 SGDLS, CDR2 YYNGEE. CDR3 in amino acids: CASSVAKYGTDHEQYF. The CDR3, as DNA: TGTGCCAGCAGCGTAGCCAAGTACGGGACAGACCACGAGCAGTACTTC.

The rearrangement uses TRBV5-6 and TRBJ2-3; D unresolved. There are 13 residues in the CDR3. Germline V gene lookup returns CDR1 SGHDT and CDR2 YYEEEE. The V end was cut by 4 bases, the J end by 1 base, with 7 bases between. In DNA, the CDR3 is TGTGCCAGCAGCAAAAGGGGCACAGATACGCAGTATTTT. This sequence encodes CASSKRGTDTQYF.